Listed here are 27 T cell receptor beta chains from one sample, sequenced in a study of T cells in Graves' hyperthyroidism and ophthalmopathy. Amplification of TCR beta CDR3 regions was performed using RNA transcripts as template. RT-PCR in the first round (using the HTBI primer set) targeted the TCR CDR3. TCRdb itself ran the multiplex PCR reads through MiXCR, one entry per CDR3 protein. The table has nearly 600,000 distinct CDR3 sequences, about 15% seen once; the top ten hold almost 6%. The material sequenced was blood. The receptors here all came from a woman between 25 and 40 years old with Graves' hyperthyroidism that later progressed to Graves' ophthalmopathy.

This clonotype was observed many times. The chain recombines TRBV3-1 with TRBJ1-1; 8 bases are a match to TRBD1. This CDR3 has 14 amino acids. Per the germline V gene, CDR1 is LGHDT and CDR2 is YNNKEL (reference sequence). Germline trimming cut 5 bases from V and 6 bases from J; bases unmatched to any gene: 8. CDR3 nucleotides: TGTGCCAGCAGCACCGCTCGGACAGGGCCTGAAGCTTTCTTT. Translated: CASSTARTGPEAFF.

The chain has TRBV18 and TRBJ2-7; 8 positions match TRBD1. Germline loops: CDR1 KGHSH, CDR2 LQKENI. This CDR3 has 16 residues. After removal of 2 bases from V and 0 bases from J, the junction contained 6 bases not matched to a gene. The CDR3: CASSPAGTGASYEQYF. CDR3 nucleotides: TGTGCCAGCTCACCAGCCGGGACAGGAGCCTCCTACGAGCAGTACTTC.

This clonotype was seen many times. This chain connects TRBV2 to TRBJ1-2; 7 nucleotides match TRBD1. The CDR3 loop spans 13 amino acids. Germline V gene sequence: CDR1 SNHLY, CDR2 FYNNEI. With V trimmed by 9 bases and J by 3 bases, 7 bases remained unmatched. CDR3 sequence (DNA): TGTGCCAGGATAGACAGGGCCGACTATGGCTACACCTTC. It is translated as CARIDRADYGYTF.

This clonotype was counted many times. V and J are TRBV29-1 and TRBJ1-1; D may be TRBD1 (6 bases). The CDR3 has 12 amino acids. The V and J ends lost 4 bases and 10 bases respectively, with 16 bases between them. Germline CDR1 reads SQVTM; CDR2 reads ANQGSEA. The CDR3 loop reads CSVVSDSLRAFF. For the CDR3, the DNA is TGCAGCGTTGTGTCGGACAGCCTAAGAGCTTTCTTT.

The rearrangement links TRBV5-1 to TRBJ1-2; 7 nucleotides line up with TRBD1. CDR1 is SGHRS and CDR2 is YFSETQ in the germline V gene. The CDR3 loop spans 15 amino acids. The V gene end was trimmed by 3 bases and the J gene end by 6 bases; junction bases not matched to a gene: 11. The CDR3 region is CASSSRMDRQHGYTF. In nucleotides, the CDR3 is TGCGCCAGCAGCTCTAGGATGGACAGGCAACATGGCTACACCTTC.

The gene calls are TRBV5-1 and TRBJ2-1, with 8 nucleotides matching TRBD2. This CDR3 comprises 13 residues. Germline-derived CDR1 and CDR2 are SGHRS and YFSETQ. Trimming cost V 4 bases and J 8 bases; bases outside gene matches: 5. CDR3 DNA: TGCGCCAGCAGCACCGGGGGGGAGCATGAGCAGTTCTTC. Encoded protein: CASSTGGEHEQFF.

This clonotype showed up many times. The gene calls are TRBV12-5 and TRBJ2-2, with 10 bases aligning to TRBD1. The germline gives CDR1 LGHNT, CDR2 FRNRAP. The V and J ends lost 0 bases and 1 base, in that order; junction bases with no gene match: 11. The CDR3 loop spans 20 amino acids. The CDR3 reads CASGLVIVPGQGRNTGELFF. CDR3 nucleotide sequence: TGTGCTAGTGGTTTGGTAATTGTCCCGGGACAGGGGCGGAACACCGGGGAGCTGTTTTTT. Drawing the rest from reference TRBV12-5 and TRBJ2-2, the complete variable domain is DARVTQTPRHKVTEMGQEVTMRCQPILGHNTVFWYRQTMMQGLELLAYFRNRAPLDDSGMPKDRFSAEMPDATLATLKIQPSEPRDSAVYFCASGLVIVPGQGRNTGELFFGEGSRLTVL.

This clonotype was found many times. The V and J genes are TRBV3-1 and TRBJ2-5; D perhaps matches TRBD1 (6 bases). This CDR3 comprises 13 residues. Deletions cut 6 bases from V and 1 base from J, with 9 bases between. Germline V gives CDR1 LGHDT, CDR2 YNNKEL (reference sequence). DNA of the CDR3: TGTGCCAGCAGACAGGGTGGCCAAGAGACCCAGTACTTC. Its translation is CASRQGGQETQYF.

This clonotype was detected many times. V usage is TRBV7-2 and J usage is TRBJ2-2; D not certain. Trimming shortened V by 5 bases and J by 0 bases, and 10 bases separated the two germline ends. Germline V lookup: CDR1 SGHTA, CDR2 FQGNSA. This CDR3 has 15 residues. The CDR3 loop reads CASSPWGTNTGELFF. The CDR3 nucleotides are TGTGCCAGCAGCCCCTGGGGAACGAACACCGGGGAGCTGTTTTTT.

This clonotype was detected ten times or more. This chain connects TRBV7-2 to TRBJ2-1; D is unclear. From germline, CDR1 is SGHTA and CDR2 FQGNSA. Trimming left V 3 bases short and J 4 bases short, with 10 bases between. CDR3 size: 14 residues. CDR3 coding DNA: TGTGCCAGCAGCTTTGTCGGCAATTACAATGAGCAGTTCTTC. Its translation: CASSFVGNYNEQFF.

The V call is TRBV20-1, the J call TRBJ2-5, with TRBD2 matching 9 bases. Germline V gene sequence: CDR1 DFQATT, CDR2 SNEGSKA (reference sequence). Germline trimming cut 7 bases from V and 4 bases from J; bases unmatched to any gene: 7. The CDR3 has 13 amino acids. CDR3 loop: CSVAGERGETQYF. The DNA of the CDR3 is TGCAGTGTAGCGGGAGAGAGGGGAGAGACCCAGTACTTC.

This clonotype came up a few times. V usage is TRBV20-1 and J usage is TRBJ2-3; D remains ambiguous. CDR1 is DFQATT, CDR2 SNEGSKA, per germline (reference sequence). V lost 3 bases, J lost 3 bases, and 4 bases lay in between. The CDR3 sequence is 11 residues long. The CDR3 here is CSASQTDTQYF. CDR3 in DNA: TGCAGTGCTAGTCAGACAGATACGCAGTATTTT.

CDR3 sequence reads: CASSPQQGVYNEQFF. CDR3 sequence (DNA): TGTGCCAGCAGCCCCCAGCAGGGTGTCTACAATGAGCAGTTCTTC. The genes are TRBV12-3 or TRBV12-4 and TRBJ2-1, with D maybe TRBD1 (5 bases). The V end was cut by 6 bases, the J end by 3 bases, with 15 bases between. This CDR3 has 15 amino acids.

The genes are TRBV30 and TRBJ1-4; D ambiguous. The CDR3 is 14 residues long. The V gene lost 3 bases and the J gene lost 8 bases, with 16 bases spanning the gap. The V gene's germline CDR1 is GTSNPN and CDR2 SVGIG (reference sequence). The CDR3, as DNA: TGTGCCTGGAGGGACGGGCCCGAATGGGAAAAACTGTTTTTT. It translates to CAWRDGPEWEKLFF.

Ten or more counts support this clonotype. V and J are TRBV20-1 and TRBJ2-5; tentatively, D is TRBD1 (5 bases). The CDR3 consists of 12 residues. CDR1 is DFQATT, CDR2 SNEGSKA, per germline (reference sequence). Between the trimmed V and J ends, which lost 6 bases and 3 bases, there was a span of 11 bases. In DNA, the CDR3 is TGCAGTGCATCCAGGGCCAAAGAGACCCAGTACTTC. Its protein is CSASRAKETQYF.

The CDR3 bases are TGTGCCAGCAGTGTCGGAGAAGCGGCTACGCAGTATTTT. Protein sequence: CASSVGEAATQYF. This chain joins TRBV6-1 and TRBJ2-3, with TRBD2 as a possible D gene (5 bases). V gave up 4 bases and J gave up 8 bases, with 13 bases separating them. The V gene's germline CDR1 is MNHNS and CDR2 SASEGT. The CDR3 length is 13 residues.

This clonotype has at least ten counts. This chain joins TRBV12-3 or TRBV12-4 and TRBJ2-3; 7 positions agree with TRBD2. V was pared by 2 bases and J by 3 bases, with 5 bases of the junction left unmatched. The CDR3 totals 15 residues. DNA of the CDR3: TGTGCCAGCAGTTTACGGAGCGGGATAACAGATACGCAGTATTTT. Protein sequence: CASSLRSGITDTQYF.

A few counts support this clonotype. CDR3 sequence (DNA): TGTGCCAGCAGCGGGCCGTTAGTGGGTGTTGGTGAAAAACTGTTTTTT. As protein: CASSGPLVGVGEKLFF. The chain links TRBV11-2 to TRBJ1-4; D ambiguous. The CDR3 is 16 residues long. The ends were cut back, 5 bases at V and 7 bases at J, with 20 bases in the middle. Germline CDR1 reads SGHAT; CDR2 reads FQNNGV.

This clonotype has only a few counts. The rearrangement joins TRBV7-9 to TRBJ1-3; 9 nucleotides match TRBD1. CDR1 is SEHNR, CDR2 FQNEAQ, per germline (reference sequence). The CDR3 covers 18 residues. J lost 1 base, V lost 7 bases, and 14 bases had no gene match. In nucleotides, the CDR3 is TGTGCCAGCATCGTCCGGGACAGGGAGTGGGCGTCTGGAAACACCATATATTTT. Amino acid sequence: CASIVRDREWASGNTIYF.

This clonotype was seen ten or more times. The rearrangement links TRBV5-5 to TRBJ2-7; the match to TRBD1 covers 10 bases. The J segment lost 6 bases and the V segment lost 0 bases, leaving 15 bases of the junction unmatched. The CDR3 runs 18 residues. CDR1 is SGHKS and CDR2 is YYEKEE in the germline V gene (reference sequence). CDR3 sequence reads: CASSLGPPRTGGMFEQYF. The CDR3 DNA reads as TGTGCCAGCAGCTTGGGGCCCCCGCGGACAGGGGGAATGTTCGAGCAGTACTTC.

This clonotype was picked up a small number of times. The V call is TRBV6-1, the J call TRBJ1-4; TRBD1 is a possible D gene (6 bases). The CDR3 length is 13 residues. CDR1 MNHNS and CDR2 SASEGT come from the germline V gene. Between the trimmed V and J ends, which lost 11 bases and 2 bases, there was a span of 12 bases. CDR3 sequence (DNA): TGTGCCGGCAAGACAGGCACTAATGAAAAACTGTTTTTT. This sequence encodes CAGKTGTNEKLFF.

V usage is TRBV7-8 and J usage is TRBJ2-3; 10 nucleotides align to TRBD1. The CDR3 has 18 residues. Looked up from germline, CDR1 is SGHVS and CDR2 is FQNEAQ. V shed 5 bases, J shed 4 bases, and the junction held 15 bases outside the gene matches. CDR3 sequence: CASSASPPDRGRSDTQYF. The CDR3 nucleotides are TGTGCCAGCAGCGCATCCCCACCTGACAGGGGGCGGTCAGATACGCAGTATTTT.

In its sample, this clonotype was seen many times. The chain joins TRBV11-3 to TRBJ2-7; 13 positions match TRBD2. Germline CDR1 and CDR2: SGHNT and YENEEA. V was clipped by 5 bases and J by 0 bases; unmatched bases: 10. This CDR3 has 18 amino acids. As DNA, the CDR3 is TGTGCCAGCAGCCCACGGACTAGCGGGAGACTCATCTCCTACGAGCAGTACTTC. It codes for CASSPRTSGRLISYEQYF.

This clonotype was counted ten times or more. The V gene is TRBV30, the J gene TRBJ2-1; 7 bases align to TRBD1. The germline V gene encodes CDR1 GTSNPN and CDR2 SVGIG (reference sequence). CDR3 length equals 15 residues. With 4 bases clipped from V and 0 bases from J, the junction kept 6 bases outside the gene matches. The CDR3 nucleotides are TGTGCCTGGACCAAGGGACAGATCTCCTACAATGAGCAGTTCTTC. This encodes CAWTKGQISYNEQFF.

This clonotype was seen only a few times. V usage is TRBV10-3 and J usage is TRBJ1-1, with D maybe TRBD1 (5 bases). This CDR3 is 15 amino acids long. Trimming stripped 5 bases from V and 4 bases from J, with 17 bases between. CDR1 and CDR2 from the germline V gene are ENHRY and SYGVKD. Written as DNA, the CDR3 is TGTGCCATCAGTAACCTTGGGGGTATGGGCACTGAAGCTTTCTTT. Its protein product is CAISNLGGMGTEAFF.

This clonotype was recorded many times. J is TRBJ1-1 and V is TRBV28, with a tentative D call TRBD1 (6 bases). Trimming removed 6 bases at V and 1 base at J, with 15 bases between. CDR1 and CDR2 (germline): MDHEN, SYDVKM. The CDR3 contains 15 residues. In DNA form, the CDR3 reads TGTGCCAGCAGATCGGGGGCAGTCCCGAACACTGAAGCTTTCTTT. This translates into CASRSGAVPNTEAFF.

At least ten counts were recorded for this clonotype. CDR3 bases: TGTGCCAGCAGTGGTGGACTAGCGGTTAACAATGAGCAGTTCTTC. Its protein is CASSGGLAVNNEQFF. The chain combines TRBV2 with TRBJ2-1; 10 nucleotides match TRBD2. CDR1 is SNHLY and CDR2 is FYNNEI in the germline V gene. With V trimmed by 4 bases and J by 5 bases, 5 bases remained unmatched. CDR3 size: 15 residues.